A single sample gave rise to the 32 T cell receptor beta chains below, sequenced in a study of cytomegalovirus exposure and HLA in healthy donors. Primers: 60 Vbeta forward and 13 Jbeta reverse. The data were produced by immunoSEQ multiplex PCR, yet TCRdb's version contains in-frame clones alone and is incomplete. Among some 210,000 clones, over 75% were seen once, and the ten largest hold roughly a tenth. Sequenced input: PBMCs. Receptor source: a woman in her fifties or sixties in good health and CMV-seropositive.

This clone was picked up one time. The chain joins TRBV29-1 to TRBJ1-1; the match to TRBD1 covers 8 bases. The CDR3 spans 13 residues. Germline CDR1 and CDR2: SQVTM and ANQGSEA. The trim removed 6 bases at V and 7 bases at J, leaving 10 bases unmatched. The DNA for the CDR3 is TGCAGCGTGCCGGGACAGGACTATATTGAAGCTTTCTTT. It translates to CSVPGQDYIEAFF.

This clone was detected a few times. The rearrangement uses TRBV4-1 and TRBJ2-7; D may be TRBD2 (5 bases). V lost 0 bases, J lost 3 bases, and 12 bases lay in between. The CDR3 totals 15 residues. Germline V gene lookup returns CDR1 MGHRA and CDR2 YSYEKL. CDR3 sequence reads: CASSQDSSGDYEQYF. CDR3 coding DNA: TGCGCCAGCAGCCAAGATTCCAGCGGAGACTACGAGCAGTACTTC.

This chain links TRBV11-2 with TRBJ2-1; 7 positions agree with TRBD1. The V and J ends lost 2 bases and 5 bases, in that order; junction bases with no gene match: 6. CDR3 length: 15 amino acids. The germline V gene has CDR1 SGHAT and CDR2 FQNNGV. The CDR3 loop is CASSLIGTAHNEQFF. In nucleotides, the CDR3 is TGTGCCAGCAGCTTAATTGGGACAGCCCACAATGAGCAGTTCTTC. The full variable domain, its missing parts supplied by reference TRBV11-2 and TRBJ2-1, is EAGVAQSPRYKIIEKRQSVAFWCNPISGHATLYWYQQILGQGPKLLIQFQNNGVVDDSQLPKDRFSAERLKGVDSTLKIQPAKLEDSAVYLCASSLIGTAHNEQFFGPGTRLTVL.

The chain joins TRBV19 to TRBJ1-1, with a possible D match to TRBD1 (6 bases). This CDR3 contains 16 residues. The germline V gene has CDR1 LNHDA and CDR2 SQIVND (reference sequence). The V gene lost 5 bases and the J gene lost 2 bases, with 18 bases spanning the gap. The CDR3 is CASSLTSGTPNTEAFF. The CDR3 DNA follows: TGTGCCAGTAGTCTGACCTCCGGGACACCTAACACTGAAGCTTTCTTT.

The CDR3 nucleotides are TGTGCCAGCCGGACAGCACTTCTGGGAAACACCATATATTTT. Translated, it gives CASRTALLGNTIYF. The rearrangement uses TRBV6-5 and TRBJ1-3; TRBD1 is a possible D gene (6 bases). The CDR3 totals 14 residues. The V and J ends lost 8 bases and 4 bases respectively, with 15 bases between them. Germline V CDR1 and CDR2: MNHEY, SVGAGI.

This clone occurred many times. The V gene is TRBV4-2, the J gene TRBJ2-5; TRBD2 agrees at 14 bases. The CDR3 spans 17 residues. The germline CDR1 and CDR2 sequences are LGHNA and YNFKEQ. Unmatched junction bases numbered 9, after V lost 4 bases and J lost 5 bases. In DNA form, the CDR3 reads TGTGCCAGCAGCCCTGGGACTAGCGGGGGCTTGGGGGAGACCCAGTACTTC. It specifies CASSPGTSGGLGETQYF.

This sequence joins TRBV10-3 and TRBJ2-7; TRBD2 agrees at 9 bases. Looked up from germline, CDR1 is ENHRY and CDR2 is SYGVKD. The CDR3 is 17 amino acids. V dropped 2 bases and J dropped 6; count of bases not matched to a gene: 14. The CDR3 here is CAISEVIAGDPVFEQYF. The CDR3 coding sequence is TGTGCCATCAGTGAGGTAATAGCGGGGGACCCGGTGTTCGAGCAGTACTTC.

The chain links TRBV7-2 to TRBJ1-2; D unresolved. This CDR3 is 12 amino acids long. CDR1 SGHTA and CDR2 FQGNSA come from the germline V gene. Between the trimmed V and J ends, which lost 7 bases and 6 bases, there was a span of 12 bases. The CDR3 loop reads CASISTRDGYTF. The CDR3 bases are TGTGCCAGCATCTCGACGAGGGATGGCTACACCTTC.

The chain is built from TRBV4-1 and TRBJ2-7; D might be TRBD1 (6 bases). Germline assignment: CDR1 MGHRA and CDR2 YSYEKL. This CDR3 comprises 15 residues. Trimming removed 4 bases at V and 5 bases at J, with 18 bases between. CDR3 DNA sequence: TGCGCCAGCAGCCTGCTACAGAACAGGGAAAACGAGCAGTACTTC. Amino acids: CASSLLQNRENEQYF.

The rearrangement joins TRBV5-6 to TRBJ2-6; no clear D gene. Between the trimmed V and J ends, which lost 1 base and 0 bases, there was a span of 8 bases. The germline V gene has CDR1 SGHDT and CDR2 YYEEEE. The CDR3 totals 16 residues. As DNA, the CDR3 is TGTGCCAGCAGCTTGCCAGCGAGCTCTGGGGCCAACGTCCTGACTTTC. Residues: CASSLPASSGANVLTF.

This chain joins TRBV6-4 and TRBJ2-1, with 10 bases identical to TRBD1. The germline CDR1 and CDR2 sequences are MRHNA and SNTAGT. The CDR3 is 14 residues long. V lost 8 bases to trimming and J lost 7 bases; unmatched junction nucleotides: 8. CDR3 sequence (DNA): TGTGCCAGCGGGAAGGGGACAGGGGAGAATGAGCAGTTCTTC. Protein product: CASGKGTGENEQFF.

The V gene is TRBV5-1, the J gene TRBJ1-5; TRBD1 agrees at 7 bases. The germline gives CDR1 SGHRS, CDR2 YFSETQ. This CDR3 comprises 15 residues. Losses at the gene ends were 0 bases for V and 6 bases for J; bases not matched to a gene: 6. The CDR3 reads CASSLGPGGGQPQHF. CDR3 DNA: TGCGCCAGCAGCTTGGGGCCAGGGGGTGGTCAGCCCCAGCATTTT.

Only a few counts were recorded for this clone. V is TRBV4-1 and J is TRBJ2-2; D is possibly TRBD1 (6 bases). This CDR3 has 16 residues. Per the germline V gene, CDR1 is MGHRA and CDR2 is YSYEKL. Trimming took off 1 base at V and 4 bases at J, with 13 bases between the two ends. CDR3 bases: TGCGCCAGCAGCCAAGCGGGACACCCGGGCACCGGGGAGCTGTTTTTT. It codes for CASSQAGHPGTGELFF.

V and J are TRBV7-8 and TRBJ1-6; 8 bases map to TRBD1. J gave up 10 bases and V 2 bases, and 7 bases lay outside the gene matches. Germline assignment: CDR1 SGHVS and CDR2 FQNEAQ. This CDR3 region has 15 residues. The CDR3 bases are TGTGCCAGCAGCTTAATCCAGGGGGCAAAATCACCCCTCCACTTT. It specifies CASSLIQGAKSPLHF.

The chain is built from TRBV7-2 and TRBJ1-1; D unclear. Deletions cut 2 bases from V and 2 bases from J, with 6 bases between. This CDR3 contains 13 residues. Germline V CDR1 and CDR2: SGHTA, FQGNSA. The CDR3 here is CASSLNSNTEAFF. CDR3 coding DNA: TGTGCCAGCAGCTTAAACTCTAACACTGAAGCTTTCTTT.

About this clone itself: One end of the junction varies from germline; a read error may be responsible. The V call is TRBV6-5, the J call TRBJ1-2, with 7 bases aligning to TRBD1. Germline CDR1 reads MNHEY; CDR2 reads SVGAGI. The CDR3 totals 13 residues. The CDR3 DNA reads as TGTGCCAGCAGCGACGGGACAGACTATGGCTACATCTTC. Translating it yields CASSDGTDYGYIF.

J is TRBJ1-2 and V is TRBV19; D uncertain. The CDR3 totals 18 residues. V lost 3 bases to trimming and J lost 8 bases, with 28 bases between them. Looked up from germline, CDR1 is LNHDA and CDR2 is SQIVND (reference sequence). CDR3 amino acids: CASSIRSSPRARVEGYTF. In DNA form, the CDR3 reads TGTGCCAGTAGTATTAGGTCCTCCCCAAGAGCGCGAGTGGAAGGCTACACCTTC.

The chain has TRBV11-3 and TRBJ2-3; weak D call: TRBD2 (6 bases). Germline CDR1 and CDR2: SGHNT and YENEEA. The V gene lost 1 base and the J gene lost 1 base, with 9 bases spanning the gap. The CDR3 covers 15 residues. CDR3 sequence: CASSLGTGGTDTQYF. In DNA, the CDR3 is TGTGCCAGCAGCTTAGGGACGGGGGGCACAGATACGCAGTATTTT.

This chain's CDR3 is CASSPGGISLGTEAFF. Written as DNA, the CDR3 is TGTGCCAGCAGCCCGGGGGGGATCTCTCTGGGCACTGAAGCTTTCTTT. J is TRBJ1-1 and V is TRBV28; D is perhaps TRBD1 (5 bases). V lost 6 bases and J lost 4, with 21 bases in between. Germline V gives CDR1 MDHEN, CDR2 SYDVKM. The CDR3 extends over 16 amino acids. Using reference TRBV28 and TRBJ1-1 for the parts outside the CDR3, the full variable domain is DVKVTQSSRYLVKRTGEKVFLECVQDMDHENMFWYRQDPGLGLRLIYFSYDVKMKEKGDIPEGYSVSREKKERFSLILESASTNQTSMYLCASSPGGISLGTEAFFGQGTRLTVV.

The V and J genes are TRBV10-3 and TRBJ2-1; 10 bases agree with TRBD1. Germline V gene sequence: CDR1 ENHRY, CDR2 SYGVKD. The CDR3 runs to 15 residues. The V segment lost 8 bases and the J segment 8 bases; nucleotides outside the gene matches: 12. Here the CDR3 DNA reads TGTGCCATCGGGGCGACCGGGACAGGGGTCGATGAGCAGTTCTTC. This gives the protein CAIGATGTGVDEQFF.

This chain's CDR3 is CASSPDRDYIEQYF. The DNA for the CDR3 is TGTGCCAGCAGCCCGGACAGGGACTACATTGAGCAGTACTTC. The chain joins TRBV11-2 to TRBJ2-7; a possible D gene is TRBD1 (8 bases). The CDR3 runs 14 residues. Germline lookup yields CDR1 SGHAT and CDR2 FQNNGV. V was pared by 5 bases and J by 7 bases, with 18 bases between.

This clone has a handful of counts. This rearrangement joins TRBV9 to TRBJ1-4; D unresolved. V was trimmed by 3 bases and J by 4 bases, leaving 7 bases between them. Per the germline V gene, CDR1 is SGDLS and CDR2 is YYNGEE. The CDR3 length is 13 residues. The CDR3 spells CASSGAGNEKLFF. CDR3 nucleotides: TGTGCCAGCAGCGGAGCCGGTAATGAAAAACTGTTTTTT.

Comments on this clone: Other DNA sequences in the sample encode the same CDR3. The rearrangement uses TRBV5-1 and TRBJ2-5, with a weak D call TRBD2 (6 bases). The CDR3 spans 14 residues. V lost 0 bases, J lost 2 bases, and 8 bases lay in between. Germline assignment: CDR1 SGHRS and CDR2 YFSETQ. CDR3 loop: CASSLGDSQETQYF. CDR3 coding DNA: TGCGCCAGCAGCTTGGGGGACTCTCAAGAGACCCAGTACTTC.

V gene TRBV11-2 combines with J gene TRBJ1-3; perhaps TRBD1 as D (6 bases). The V gene lost 4 bases and the J gene lost 4 bases, with 14 bases spanning the gap. The V gene's germline CDR1 is SGHAT and CDR2 FQNNGV. The CDR3 loop spans 15 amino acids. The CDR3 DNA reads TGTGCCAGCAGCTCTACAGGGATCGAGGGAAACACCATATATTTT. This sequence encodes CASSSTGIEGNTIYF.

This chain's CDR3 is CATSREATGELFF. The DNA of the CDR3 is TGTGCCACCTCACGGGAGGCTACCGGGGAGCTGTTTTTT. The chain combines TRBV19 with TRBJ2-2; TRBD2 matches 7 bases. V shed 10 bases and J 5 bases; nucleotides not matched to a gene: 7. The germline V gene encodes CDR1 LNHDA and CDR2 SQIVND (reference sequence). CDR3 length equals 13 residues.

The J gene is TRBJ2-3, the V gene TRBV7-3; TRBD2 matches at 7 bases. From germline, CDR1 is SGHTA and CDR2 FQGTGA. This CDR3 has 15 amino acids. The J segment lost 2 bases and the V segment lost 3 bases, leaving 5 bases of the junction unmatched. The CDR3 reads CASSFVGTTTDTQYF. The CDR3 DNA reads as TGTGCCAGCAGCTTCGTCGGGACTACCACAGATACGCAGTATTTT. Based on the CDR3 plus reference TRBV7-3 and TRBJ2-3, the full variable domain is GAGVSQTPSNKVTEKGKYVELRCDPISGHTALYWYRQSLGQGPEFLIYFQGTGAADDSGLPNDRFFAVRPEGSVSTLKIQRTERGDSAVYLCASSFVGTTTDTQYFGPGTRLTVL.

This clone turned up a few times. CDR3 coding DNA: TGCGCCAGCAGCGGGGGGGGCGATGGCTACACCTTC. Its translation: CASSGGGDGYTF. The J gene is TRBJ1-2, the V gene TRBV5-1; a possible D gene is TRBD1 (6 bases). Germline lookup yields CDR1 SGHRS and CDR2 YFSETQ. V was cut by 4 bases and J by 6 bases, with 10 bases left in between. The CDR3 length is 12 residues. Variable domain in full (rest from reference TRBV5-1 and TRBJ1-2): KAGVTQTPRYLIKTRGQQVTLSCSPISGHRSVSWYQQTPGQGLQFLFEYFSETQRNKGNFPGRFSGRQFSNSRSEMNVSTLELGDSALYLCASSGGGDGYTFGSGTRLTVV.

This clone was observed a single time. The rearrangement links TRBV7-8 to TRBJ2-3; D gene ambiguous. Germline CDR1 is SGHVS and CDR2 is FQNEAQ. Trimming left V 1 base short and J 4 bases short, with 6 bases between. The CDR3 has 13 residues. The CDR3 DNA reads as TGTGCCAGCAGCTTAGGGGCCGCAGATACGCAGTATTTT. It translates to CASSLGAADTQYF.

The chain has TRBV29-1 and TRBJ2-2, with unresolved D. Germline lookup yields CDR1 SQVTM and CDR2 ANQGSEA. The CDR3 covers 11 residues. Between the trimmed V and J ends, which lost 6 bases and 5 bases, there was a span of 7 bases. The CDR3, as DNA: TGCAGCGTCGACTCAACCGGGGAGCTGTTTTTT. Its translation: CSVDSTGELFF.

V usage is TRBV18 and J usage is TRBJ2-5, with D possibly being TRBD2 (6 bases). The closer fit of TRBJ2-7 to the DNA end suggests the J call may be wrong. The germline V gene has CDR1 KGHSH and CDR2 LQKENI. CDR3 size: 13 residues. CDR3 in amino acids: CASSPTTSYEQYF. In DNA, the CDR3 is TGTGCCAGCTCACCCACGACTAGTTACGAGCAGTACTTC.

V usage is TRBV15 and J usage is TRBJ1-4; 9 bases map to TRBD1. CDR3 size: 16 residues. The V segment lost 0 bases and the J segment 8 bases; nucleotides outside the gene matches: 7. CDR1 LNHNV and CDR2 YYDKDF come from the germline V gene (reference sequence). In DNA form, the CDR3 reads TGTGCCACCAGCAGAGAGCTACAGGGGGCCGGGGAAAAACTGTTTTTT. Its protein product is CATSRELQGAGEKLFF.

This chain joins TRBV6-4 and TRBJ1-5; 8 bases align to TRBD1. Germline V gene sequence: CDR1 MRHNA, CDR2 SNTAGT. This CDR3 region has 18 residues. J gave up 0 bases and V 4 bases, and 11 bases lay outside the gene matches. Here the CDR3 DNA reads TGTGCCAGCAGTGGTAACGAGAAGACAGGGGATAGCAATCAGCCCCAGCATTTT. It encodes CASSGNEKTGDSNQPQHF.